The 21 T cell receptor beta chains listed next were all sequenced from one sample in a study of blood T cell repertoires in COVID-19. TCRdb's table, derived via immunoSEQ multiplex PCR, lists solely in-frame clones and lacks some. Of around 150,000 clones in the sample, about 86% were seen once. Material for sequencing was peripheral blood. These receptor sequences come from a woman in her sixties or seventies with COVID-19, enrolled during active disease.

This chain connects TRBV7-2 to TRBJ1-5; D unclear. Germline CDR1 and CDR2: SGHTA and FQGNSA. Trimming took off 10 bases at V and 0 bases at J, with 13 bases between the two ends. The CDR3 has 14 residues. The CDR3 sequence: CATAPGVSNQPQHF. CDR3 nucleotides: TGTGCCACCGCCCCCGGGGTTAGCAATCAGCCCCAGCATTTT.

The V and J genes are TRBV7-9 and TRBJ1-3; D is undetermined. The V and J ends lost 2 bases and 2 bases respectively, with 13 bases between them. The V gene's germline CDR1 is SEHNR and CDR2 FQNEAQ (reference sequence). CDR3 length: 16 amino acids. The CDR3 protein is CASSLMTRAAGNTIYF. The DNA of the CDR3 is TGTGCCAGCAGCTTAATGACTAGGGCCGCTGGAAACACCATATATTTT.

V and J are TRBV6-5 and TRBJ2-1; 7 bases align to TRBD1. CDR1 and CDR2 from the germline V gene are MNHEY and SVGAGI. The CDR3 has 14 amino acids. With V trimmed by 6 bases and J by 10 bases, 12 bases remained unmatched. The CDR3 DNA follows: TGTGCCAGCAGCGCCCGACAGGGAATACGAGAGCAGTTCTTC. Amino acids: CASSARQGIREQFF.

The J gene is TRBJ1-1, the V gene TRBV10-2; the match to TRBD1 covers 8 bases. The CDR3 sequence is 15 residues long. CDR1 WSHSY and CDR2 SAAADI come from the germline V gene. V lost 4 bases and J lost 1; bases outside the gene matches: 5. The CDR3 bases are TGCGCCAGCAGTGGGGACAGGAACCGGAACACTGAAGCTTTCTTT. Protein product: CASSGDRNRNTEAFF.

The V gene is TRBV2, the J gene TRBJ2-2, with 8 bases fitting TRBD2. Germline CDR1 SNHLY, CDR2 FYNNEI. The V and J ends lost 6 bases and 4 bases, in that order; junction bases with no gene match: 13. The CDR3 totals 17 residues. The CDR3 DNA is TGTGCCAGCAGGGGAGGGATGTTCCGGGGGGGCACCGGGGAGCTGTTTTTT. It specifies CASRGGMFRGGTGELFF.

The rearrangement joins TRBV7-8 to TRBJ1-3, with a possible D match to TRBD1 (6 bases). Germline V gives CDR1 SGHVS, CDR2 FQNEAQ. V lost 4 bases, J lost 0 bases, and 16 bases lay in between. This CDR3 has 17 amino acids. DNA of the CDR3: TGTGCCAGCAGCTCTAATGGACAGCTTTTCTCTGGAAACACCATATATTTT. Amino acids: CASSSNGQLFSGNTIYF. The complete variable domain, with remaining parts taken from reference TRBV7-8 and TRBJ1-3, reads GAGVSQSPRYKVAKRGQDVALRCDPISGHVSLFWYQQALGQGPEFLTYFQNEAQLDKSGLPSDRFFAERPEGSVSTLKIQRTQQEDSAVYLCASSSNGQLFSGNTIYFGEGSWLTVV.

J is TRBJ1-5 and V is TRBV10-1, with D maybe TRBD1 (5 bases). The V end lost 8 bases, the J end lost 9 bases, and 26 bases lay between the germline ends. This CDR3 is 16 amino acids long. The germline V gene has CDR1 WNHNN and CDR2 SYGVQD (reference sequence). CDR3 in DNA: TGCGCCAGCCTGGACACCCCTTTGTGCCCAAAGTCGCCCCAGCATTTT. It translates to CASLDTPLCPKSPQHF.

The rearrangement links TRBV4-1 to TRBJ2-3; TRBD2 aligns across 8 bases. Germline CDR1 and CDR2: MGHRA and YSYEKL. The V segment lost 1 base and the J segment 8 bases; nucleotides outside the gene matches: 8. This CDR3 contains 15 residues. CDR3 residues: CASSQGPVGGGTQYF. In DNA, the CDR3 is TGCGCCAGCAGCCAAGGGCCCGTCGGGGGGGGTACGCAGTATTTT.

The chain recombines TRBV4-2 with TRBJ2-1, with 9 bases matching TRBD2. CDR1 is LGHNA, CDR2 YNFKEQ, per germline. The CDR3 covers 16 residues. Trimming removed 0 bases from V and 6 bases from J; junction bases left unmatched: 6. The DNA of the CDR3 is TGTGCCAGCAGCCAAGAGGTGGCGGGGGGGTTCAATGAGCAGTTCTTC. It specifies CASSQEVAGGFNEQFF.

A few counts support this clone. The chain has TRBV6-5 and TRBJ2-1; 7 nucleotides agree with TRBD1. Germline-derived CDR1 and CDR2 are MNHEY and SVGAGI. The J segment lost 4 bases and the V segment lost 2 bases, leaving 5 bases of the junction unmatched. The length of the CDR3 is 15 residues. The CDR3 sequence: CASSYKGAAYNEQFF. The CDR3 DNA is TGTGCCAGCAGTTACAAGGGGGCGGCGTACAATGAGCAGTTCTTC.

This sequence joins TRBV6-5 and TRBJ2-7, with a weak D call TRBD2 (7 bases). Germline CDR1 reads MNHEY; CDR2 reads SVGAGI. V lost 6 bases, J lost 3 bases, and 18 bases lay in between. CDR3 length: 15 amino acids. The CDR3 loop is CASREGGFGLYEQYF. CDR3 bases: TGTGCCAGCAGGGAGGGGGGGTTCGGTCTCTACGAGCAGTACTTC.

The chain links TRBV2 to TRBJ2-2; no clear D. V lost 3 bases and J 6 bases, leaving 11 bases between the germline ends. The germline V gene has CDR1 SNHLY and CDR2 FYNNEI. This CDR3 contains 14 residues. CDR3 in amino acids: CASSEYLEPGELFF. The CDR3 coding sequence is TGTGCCAGCAGTGAGTACCTAGAGCCCGGGGAGCTGTTTTTT.

J is TRBJ1-2 and V is TRBV5-6; D is perhaps TRBD1 (5 bases). Germline values: CDR1 SGHDT, CDR2 YYEEEE. Trimming left V 4 bases short and J 2 bases short, with 12 bases between. CDR3 length: 14 residues. The CDR3 sequence: CASSRLTVNYGYTF. DNA for the CDR3: TGTGCCAGCAGCCGCCTGACAGTGAACTATGGCTACACCTTC.

The V gene is TRBV11-2, the J gene TRBJ1-5, with 9 bases fitting TRBD1. The germline gives CDR1 SGHAT, CDR2 FQNNGV. The V segment lost 3 bases and the J segment 6 bases; nucleotides outside the gene matches: 9. The CDR3 is 16 amino acids. CDR3 loop: CASSFGTGYFGQPQHF. DNA of the CDR3: TGTGCCAGCAGCTTCGGGACAGGGTACTTCGGTCAGCCCCAGCATTTT.

The J gene is TRBJ1-1, the V gene TRBV5-1; D remains unclear. The ends were cut back, 2 bases at V and 4 bases at J, with 12 bases in the middle. Germline values: CDR1 SGHRS, CDR2 YFSETQ. This CDR3 has 14 residues. The CDR3 DNA sequence: TGCGCCAGCAGCTTAGGTGGAGGTAGCACTGAAGCTTTCTTT. Its translation is CASSLGGGSTEAFF.

The chain couples TRBV3-1 (or the pseudogene TRBV3-2) to TRBJ2-5; D possibly corresponds to TRBD2 (7 bases). Trimming pared 5 bases from V and 0 bases from J, leaving 22 bases between. Looked up from germline, CDR1 is LGHDT and CDR2 is YNNKEL (reference sequence). The CDR3 totals 18 residues. The CDR3 DNA follows: TGTGCCAGCAGCTGCCGGCTTGTTGCGGGGGCCTACCAAGAGACCCAGTACTTC. Translating gives CASSCRLVAGAYQETQYF.

The genes are TRBV7-2 and TRBJ2-7; D is perhaps TRBD1 (8 bases). This CDR3 region has 17 residues. CDR1 is SGHTA and CDR2 is FQGNSA in the germline V gene. Trimming pared 1 base from V and 4 bases from J, leaving 20 bases between. The CDR3 DNA reads TGTGCCAGCAGCTTAGGGGGAGGGGACAGGTGGGTTTACGAGCAGTACTTC. This translates into CASSLGGGDRWVYEQYF.

The rearrangement links TRBV2 to TRBJ2-5; D might be TRBD2 (5 bases). Trimming pared 7 bases from V and 4 bases from J, leaving 7 bases between. CDR1 and CDR2 from the germline V gene are SNHLY and FYNNEI. The CDR3 runs 11 residues. The CDR3 loop reads CASTSTETQYF. In DNA form, the CDR3 reads TGTGCCAGCACTAGCACAGAGACCCAGTACTTC.

The CDR3 region is CASSQLNPGQGEDEQYF. For the CDR3, the DNA is TGTGCCAGCAGCCAACTAAACCCGGGACAGGGGGAAGACGAGCAGTACTTC. The V gene is TRBV3-1 (or the pseudogene TRBV3-2), the J gene TRBJ2-7; 11 positions agree with TRBD1. There are 17 residues in the CDR3. Trimming at V came to 2 bases and at J to 5 bases, leaving 11 bases not matched to a gene. The germline V gene has CDR1 LGHDT and CDR2 YNNKEL (reference sequence).

As concerns this clone: This sample includes further DNA sequences coding for the same CDR3. The chain couples TRBV5-4 to TRBJ2-7; 8 nucleotides line up with TRBD1. After removal of 5 bases from V and 0 bases from J, the junction contained 4 bases not matched to a gene. Germline CDR1 and CDR2: SGHNT and YYREEE (reference sequence). The CDR3 sequence is 14 residues long. CDR3 sequence: CASSRGQDSYEQYF. CDR3 sequence (DNA): TGTGCCAGCAGTAGGGGACAGGACTCCTACGAGCAGTACTTC.

V gene TRBV7-7 combines with J gene TRBJ2-7, with 7 bases fitting TRBD1. Germline V gene data show CDR1 as SSHAT and CDR2 as FNYEAQ (reference sequence). This CDR3 is 16 amino acids long. V dropped 5 bases and J dropped 0; count of bases not matched to a gene: 10. The CDR3 protein is CASSPGLQGLSYEQYF. CDR3 nucleotides: TGTGCCAGCAGCCCGGGTTTACAGGGGCTCTCCTACGAGCAGTACTTC.